This TCR beta chain was found in a study of regulatory T cells in long-lasting Graves disease. Study conclusions and caveats: The TCR repertoire of persistent Graves' patients was less diverse than that of newly diagnosed ones.

CDR3 regions were amplified by Arm-PCR using iRepertoire HTBI primers to build TCR beta libraries. TCRdb fed the multiplex PCR reads into MiXCR, producing one record per CDR3 protein. Among about 610,000 distinct CDR3 sequences listed, 15% to 20% were seen once. As to time point: newly diagnosed GD, antithyroid drugs for less than 3 months. PBMC RNA served as the TCR library source. V lost 6 bases, J lost 5 bases, and 16 bases lay in between. The CDR3 spans 14 residues. Germline V gives CDR1 MNHNS, CDR2 SASEGT. This clonotype turned up a few times. Its antigen is not identified. The sample also formed part of further work on T cells in Graves' hyperthyroidism and ophthalmopathy. That publication notes: In blood, most of the thyroid clonotypes expanded above 0.001 were also present. A model of 13 V-J features distinguished ophthalmopathy from stable hyperthyroidism.

The chain recombines TRBV6-1 with TRBJ2-5, with D possibly being TRBD1 (5 bases). Source: peripheral blood mononuclear cells (PBMCs), taken at new diagnosis, from a patient treated with antithyroid drugs. This sequence was found in a man aged 18 to 29 with Graves disease. CDR3 sequence reads: CASRGLGAGETQYF. CDR3 coding DNA: TGTGCCAGCAGGGGATTAGGGGCAGGGGAGACCCAGTACTTC.